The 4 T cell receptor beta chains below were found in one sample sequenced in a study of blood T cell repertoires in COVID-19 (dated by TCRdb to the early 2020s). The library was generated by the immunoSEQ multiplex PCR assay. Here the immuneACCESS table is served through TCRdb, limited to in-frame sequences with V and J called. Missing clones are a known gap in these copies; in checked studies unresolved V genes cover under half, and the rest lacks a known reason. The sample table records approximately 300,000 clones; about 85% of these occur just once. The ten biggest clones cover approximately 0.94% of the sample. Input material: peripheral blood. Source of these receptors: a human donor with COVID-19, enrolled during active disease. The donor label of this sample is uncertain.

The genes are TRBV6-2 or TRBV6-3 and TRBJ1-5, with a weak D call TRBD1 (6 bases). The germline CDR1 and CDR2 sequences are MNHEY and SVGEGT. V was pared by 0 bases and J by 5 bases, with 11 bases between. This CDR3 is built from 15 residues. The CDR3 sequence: CASSYSRGGDQPQHF. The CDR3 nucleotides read TGTGCCAGCAGTTACTCGAGGGGGGGAGATCAGCCCCAGCATTTT.

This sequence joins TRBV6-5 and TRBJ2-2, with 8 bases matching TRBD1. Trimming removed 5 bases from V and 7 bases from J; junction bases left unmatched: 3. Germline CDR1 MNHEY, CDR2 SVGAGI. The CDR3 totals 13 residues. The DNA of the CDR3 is TGTGCCAGCAGTCGTGACAGGGGCGGGGAGCTGTTTTTT. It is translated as CASSRDRGGELFF.

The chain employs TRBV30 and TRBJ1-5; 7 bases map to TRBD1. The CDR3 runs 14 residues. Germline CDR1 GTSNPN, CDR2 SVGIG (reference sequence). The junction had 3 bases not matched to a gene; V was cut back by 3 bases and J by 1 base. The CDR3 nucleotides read TGTGCCTGGAGATACAGGGGAAGCAATCAGCCCCAGCATTTT. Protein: CAWRYRGSNQPQHF.

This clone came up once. The CDR3 sequence: CASSSTSGGVTEAFF. DNA of the CDR3: TGCGCCAGCAGCTCGACATCAGGGGGCGTCACTGAAGCTTTCTTT. The chain employs TRBV5-1 and TRBJ1-1; TRBD1 agrees at 8 bases. Germline trimming cut 3 bases from V and 4 bases from J; bases unmatched to any gene: 8. The CDR3 runs 15 residues. The germline V gene encodes CDR1 SGHRS and CDR2 YFSETQ.